This T cell receptor beta chain was identified during a study of vaccination effects on CD4 cells after COVID-19. In the study overall: Following the second dose by a median of 72 days, the post-vaccine samples were obtained.

Viral peptide pools were used in the ViraFEST assay to expand antigen-specific CD4+ T cells, and sequencing came afterward. Once cultured for more than nine days, the cells underwent separation to obtain CD4+ T cells. Each participant was administered two doses of either the BNT162b2 or the mRNA-1273 vaccine. None of these healthy vaccinees had been infected with SARS-CoV-2 before vaccination. After approximately 2 million PBMC were placed in each well, they were cultured with 8.5 to 10 IU/ml IL-2 and about 10 ug/ml peptides. Notes on this clone: What it binds is unknown.

Germline V gene lookup returns CDR1 SNHLY and CDR2 FYNNEI. CDR3 size: 14 residues. V lost 5 bases, J lost 4 bases, and 12 bases lay in between. Sequencing used immunoSEQ multiplex PCR; TCRdb keeps in-frame clones, though not all of them. The sample yields some 70,000 clones, about 80% seen once. The sequences come from CD4+ T cells from PBMCs cultured with HCoV-229E spike peptides, collected after COVID-19 vaccination. J is TRBJ1-3 and V is TRBV2; TRBD1 is a possible D gene (5 bases). This TCR came from a human donor who received a COVID-19 vaccine. The CDR3 DNA reads TGTGCCAGCAGTAGGGCAGGGTCAGGAAACACCATATATTTT. Translated: CASSRAGSGNTIYF.